The entry below gives a single T cell receptor (beta chain) sequence along with its context. The antigen is not known. The sample originates from a study of T cell responses to AZD1222 COVID-19 vaccine. General study results and limits: In a largely white British group with more females than males, clonal diversity was possibly underestimated.

Using immunoSEQ multiplex PCR, the repertoire was profiled, and TCRdb retains in-frame clones only, with some absent. The table lists some 120,000 clones, about nine tenths of them singletons. The CDR3 loop spans 11 amino acids. The V and J ends lost 6 bases and 4 bases respectively, with 8 bases between them. Germline V gene sequence: CDR1 SGHNT, CDR2 YYREEE (reference sequence). The chain carries TRBV5-4 and TRBJ2-7; unclear D gene. This receptor was identified in an adult in good health. The sample consisted of peripheral blood, taken on day 0 of AZD1222 vaccination. CDR3 DNA: TGTGCCAGCACCGCTGGGTACGAGCAGTACTTC. This gives the protein CASTAGYEQYF.